This T cell receptor (beta chain) was recovered during a study of blood T cell repertoires in COVID-19. For the study at large: Collection of acute and convalescent COVID-19 samples took place in the United States, Italy and Spain. T cells, B-cell-depleted T cells, or PBMCs supplied cDNA or gDNA.

The CDR3 consists of 13 residues. V lost 5 bases, J lost 3 bases, and 11 bases lay in between. The germline CDR1 and CDR2 sequences are MNHEY and SVGAGI. Per the authors' pipeline: Estimation of nucleated cell counts relied on the amplification of reference gene primers. Data came from immunoSEQ multiplex PCR; TCRdb stores just in-frame clones and leaves some out. D and trimming come from the DNA, and the V and J calls and clone size come from that table. The top ten hold roughly a tenth of the sample, which has 70,000 or so clones, roughly 80% seen once. The chain combines TRBV6-5 with TRBJ2-7; D gene unclear. The material sequenced was peripheral blood. This TCR derives from a woman of 80 years or more with acute or convalescent COVID-19. The CDR3 DNA reads as TGTGCCAGCAGTCTAGTTGGAAACTACGAGCAGTACTTC. It encodes CASSLVGNYEQYF.